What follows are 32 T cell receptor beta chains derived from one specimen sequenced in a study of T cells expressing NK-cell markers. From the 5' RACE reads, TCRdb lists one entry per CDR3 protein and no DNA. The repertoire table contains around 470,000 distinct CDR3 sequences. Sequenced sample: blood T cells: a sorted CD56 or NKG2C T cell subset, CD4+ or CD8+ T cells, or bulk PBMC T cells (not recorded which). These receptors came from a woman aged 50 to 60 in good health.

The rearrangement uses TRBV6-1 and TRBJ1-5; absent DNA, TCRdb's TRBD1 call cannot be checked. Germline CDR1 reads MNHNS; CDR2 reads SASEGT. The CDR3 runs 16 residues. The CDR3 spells CASSEEVQGANQPQHF.

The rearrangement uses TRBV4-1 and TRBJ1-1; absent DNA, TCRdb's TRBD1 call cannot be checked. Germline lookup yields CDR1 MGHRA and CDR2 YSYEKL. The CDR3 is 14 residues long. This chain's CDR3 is CASSPRGAGTEAFF.

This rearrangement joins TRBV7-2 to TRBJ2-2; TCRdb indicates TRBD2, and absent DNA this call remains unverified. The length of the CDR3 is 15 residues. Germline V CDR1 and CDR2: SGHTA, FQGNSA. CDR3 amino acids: CASSSRGALTGELFF.

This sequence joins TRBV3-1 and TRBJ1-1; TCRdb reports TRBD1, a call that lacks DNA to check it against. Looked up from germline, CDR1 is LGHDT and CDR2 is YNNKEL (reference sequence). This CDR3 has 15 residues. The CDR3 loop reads CASSRRDRKNTEAFF.

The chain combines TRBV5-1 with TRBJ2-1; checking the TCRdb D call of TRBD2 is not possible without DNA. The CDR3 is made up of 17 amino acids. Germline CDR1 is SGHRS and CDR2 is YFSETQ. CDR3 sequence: CASSFPRQDYSGNEQFF.

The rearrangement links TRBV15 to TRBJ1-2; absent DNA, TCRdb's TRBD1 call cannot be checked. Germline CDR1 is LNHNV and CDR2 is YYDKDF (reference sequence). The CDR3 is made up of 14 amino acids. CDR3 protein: CATSSPGANYGYTF. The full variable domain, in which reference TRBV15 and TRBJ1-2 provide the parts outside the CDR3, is DAMVIQNPRYQVTQFGKPVTLSCSQTLNHNVMYWYQQKSSQAPKLLFHYYDKDFNNEADTPDNFQSRRPNTSFCFLDIRSPGLGDTAMYLCATSSPGANYGYTFGSGTRLTVV.

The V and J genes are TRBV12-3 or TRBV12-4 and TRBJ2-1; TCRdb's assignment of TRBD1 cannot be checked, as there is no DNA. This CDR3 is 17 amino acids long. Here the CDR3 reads CASRPNTGKSSYNEQFF.

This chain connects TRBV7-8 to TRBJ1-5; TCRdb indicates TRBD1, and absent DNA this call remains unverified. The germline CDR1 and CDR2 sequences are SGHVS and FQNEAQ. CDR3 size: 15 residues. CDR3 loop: CASSSMDKENQPQHF. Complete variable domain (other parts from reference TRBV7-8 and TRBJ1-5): GAGVSQSPRYKVAKRGQDVALRCDPISGHVSLFWYQQALGQGPEFLTYFQNEAQLDKSGLPSDRFFAERPEGSVSTLKIQRTQQEDSAVYLCASSSMDKENQPQHFGDGTRLSIL.

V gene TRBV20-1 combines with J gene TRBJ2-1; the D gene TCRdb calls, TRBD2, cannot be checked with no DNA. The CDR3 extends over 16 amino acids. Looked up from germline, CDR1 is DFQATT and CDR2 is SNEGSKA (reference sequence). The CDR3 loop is CSAPSFPGLPYNEQFF.

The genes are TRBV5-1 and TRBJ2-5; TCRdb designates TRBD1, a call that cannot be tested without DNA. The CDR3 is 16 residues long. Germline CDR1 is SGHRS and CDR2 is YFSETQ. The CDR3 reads CASSFRPTGLPETQYF.

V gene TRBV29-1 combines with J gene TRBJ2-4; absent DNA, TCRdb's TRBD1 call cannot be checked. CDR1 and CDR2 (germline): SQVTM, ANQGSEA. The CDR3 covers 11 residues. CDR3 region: CSAGTPNIQYF. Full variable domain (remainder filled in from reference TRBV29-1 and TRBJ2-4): SAVISQKPSRDICQRGTSLTIQCQVDSQVTMMFWYRQQPGQSLTLIATANQGSEATYESGFVIDKFPISRPNLTFSTLTVSNMSPEDSSIYLCSAGTPNIQYFGAGTRLSVL.

The CDR3 here is CASSLGLSYNEQFF. This rearrangement joins TRBV5-1 to TRBJ2-1; TCRdb picks TRBD2, but there is no DNA to check that call. Germline V lookup: CDR1 SGHRS, CDR2 YFSETQ. The CDR3 extends over 14 amino acids.

The CDR3 sequence: CASSRYSGANVLTF. V gene TRBV2 combines with J gene TRBJ2-6. Germline V CDR1 and CDR2: SNHLY, FYNNEI. The CDR3 extends over 14 amino acids. The full variable domain, its missing parts supplied by reference TRBV2 and TRBJ2-6, is EPEVTQTPSHQVTQMGQEVILRCVPISNHLYFYWYRQILGQKVEFLVSFYNNEISEKSEIFDDQFSVERPDGSNFTLKIRSTKLEDSAMYFCASSRYSGANVLTFGAGSRLTVL.

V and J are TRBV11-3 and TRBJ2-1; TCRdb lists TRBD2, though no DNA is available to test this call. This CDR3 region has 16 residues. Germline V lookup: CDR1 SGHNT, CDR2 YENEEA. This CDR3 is CASSSPGLAGVYEQFF.

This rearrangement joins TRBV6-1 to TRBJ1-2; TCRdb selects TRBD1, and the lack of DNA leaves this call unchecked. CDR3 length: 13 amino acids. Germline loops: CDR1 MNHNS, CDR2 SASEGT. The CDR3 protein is CASAGQVVGGYTF.

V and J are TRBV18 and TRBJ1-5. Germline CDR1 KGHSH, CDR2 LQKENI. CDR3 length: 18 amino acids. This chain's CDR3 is CASSREGLGQDSNQPQHF. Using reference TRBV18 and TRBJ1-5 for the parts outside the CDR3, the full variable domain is NAGVMQNPRHLVRRRGQEARLRCSPMKGHSHVYWYRQLPEEGLKFMVYLQKENIIDESGMPKERFSAEFPKEGPSILRIQQVVRGDSAAYFCASSREGLGQDSNQPQHFGDGTRLSIL.

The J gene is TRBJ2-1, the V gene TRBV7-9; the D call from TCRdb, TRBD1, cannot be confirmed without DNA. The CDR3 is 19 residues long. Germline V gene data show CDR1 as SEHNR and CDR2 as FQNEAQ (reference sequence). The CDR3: CASSQINDPTGRYYNEQFF. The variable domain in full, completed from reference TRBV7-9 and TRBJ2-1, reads DTGVSQNPRHKITKRGQNVTFRCDPISEHNRLYWYRQTLGQGPEFLTYFQNEAQLEKSRLLSDRFSAERPKGSFSTLEIQRTEQGDSAMYLCASSQINDPTGRYYNEQFFGPGTRLTVL.

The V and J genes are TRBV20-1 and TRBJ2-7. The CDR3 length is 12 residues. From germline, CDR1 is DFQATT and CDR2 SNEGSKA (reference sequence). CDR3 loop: CSAAMQRLGQYF.

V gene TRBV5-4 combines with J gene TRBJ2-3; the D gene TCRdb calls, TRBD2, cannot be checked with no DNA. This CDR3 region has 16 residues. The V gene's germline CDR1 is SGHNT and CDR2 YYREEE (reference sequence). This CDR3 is CASSPTSYPRTDTQYF.

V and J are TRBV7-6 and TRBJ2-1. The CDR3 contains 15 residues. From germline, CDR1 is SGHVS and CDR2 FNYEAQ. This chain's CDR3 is CASSLVLADYNEQFF.

This chain's CDR3 is CASRGVGSENEQFF. This chain connects TRBV6-5 to TRBJ2-1; TCRdb names TRBD2, which stays unverified in the absence of DNA. Germline-derived CDR1 and CDR2 are MNHEY and SVGAGI. The CDR3 length is 14 residues.

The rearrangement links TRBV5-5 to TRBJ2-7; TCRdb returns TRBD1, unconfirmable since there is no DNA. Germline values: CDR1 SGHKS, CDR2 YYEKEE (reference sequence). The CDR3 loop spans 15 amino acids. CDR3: CASSLRDRSSYEQYF. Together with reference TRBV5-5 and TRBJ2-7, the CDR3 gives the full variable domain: DAGVTQSPTHLIKTRGQQVTLRCSPISGHKSVSWYQQVLGQGPQFIFQYYEKEERGRGNFPDRFSARQFPNYSSELNVNALLLGDSALYLCASSLRDRSSYEQYFGPGTRLTVT.

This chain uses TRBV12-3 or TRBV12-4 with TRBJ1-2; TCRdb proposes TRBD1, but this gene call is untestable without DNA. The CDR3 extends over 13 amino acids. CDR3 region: CASGLGGGYGYTF.

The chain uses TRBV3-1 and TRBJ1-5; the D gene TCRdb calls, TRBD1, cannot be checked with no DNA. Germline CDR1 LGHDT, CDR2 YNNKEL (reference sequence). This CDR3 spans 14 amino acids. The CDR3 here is CASSPGSSNQPQHF.

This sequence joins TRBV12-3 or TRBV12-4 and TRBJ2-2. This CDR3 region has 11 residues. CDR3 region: CASSFRGELFF.

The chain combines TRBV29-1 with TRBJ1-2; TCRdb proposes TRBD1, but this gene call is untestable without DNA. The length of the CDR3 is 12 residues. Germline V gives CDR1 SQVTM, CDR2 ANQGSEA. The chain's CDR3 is CSVEEGGGRNTF.

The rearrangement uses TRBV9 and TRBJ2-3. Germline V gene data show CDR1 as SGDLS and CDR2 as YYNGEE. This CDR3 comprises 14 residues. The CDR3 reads CASSVKQPDDTQYF.

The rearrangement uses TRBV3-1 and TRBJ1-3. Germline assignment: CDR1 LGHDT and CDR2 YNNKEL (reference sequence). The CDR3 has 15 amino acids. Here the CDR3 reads CASSGSEVLGNTIYF. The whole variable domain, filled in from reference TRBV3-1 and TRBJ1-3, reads DTAVSQTPKYLVTQMGNDKSIKCEQNLGHDTMYWYKQDSKKFLKIMFSYNNKELIINETVPNRFSPKSPDKAHLNLHINSLELGDSAVYFCASSGSEVLGNTIYFGEGSWLTVV.

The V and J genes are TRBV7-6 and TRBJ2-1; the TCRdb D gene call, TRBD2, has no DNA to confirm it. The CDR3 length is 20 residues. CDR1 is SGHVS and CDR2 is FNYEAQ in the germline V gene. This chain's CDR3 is CASSLALTSGQPMGGNEQFF.

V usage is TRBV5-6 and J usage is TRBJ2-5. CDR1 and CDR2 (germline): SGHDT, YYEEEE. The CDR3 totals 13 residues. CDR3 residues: CASSLRQQETQYF.

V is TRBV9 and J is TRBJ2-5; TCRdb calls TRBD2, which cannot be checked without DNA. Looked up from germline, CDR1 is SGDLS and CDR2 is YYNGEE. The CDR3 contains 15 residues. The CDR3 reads CASSVAAGGSETQYF.

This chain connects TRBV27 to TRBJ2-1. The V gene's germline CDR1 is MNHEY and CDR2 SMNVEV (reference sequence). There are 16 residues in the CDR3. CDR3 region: CASSSTKTSSYNEQFF.